This TCR beta chain emerged from a study of PD-1 blockade in classical Hodgkin lymphoma. Every patient was affected by relapse after autologous stem cell transplantation, while exposure to brentuximab vedotin was not uniform. Comment on this clone: What it binds is unknown.

V lost 2 bases to trimming and J lost 7 bases, with 16 bases between them. Germline V CDR1 and CDR2: SGDLS, YYNGEE. The CDR3 totals 15 residues. Study-wide results and caveats: Newly diagnosed patients and complete responders had comparable diversity at baseline. Newly diagnosed patients were reported to start with lower TCR diversity than healthy donors. Reasons behind the repertoire differences stay unclear, perhaps disease activity or earlier therapy.

The table came from immunoSEQ multiplex PCR; TCRdb's copy has only in-frame clones and leaves some out. The sample gives approximately 100,000 clones, over 85% of which show up once; roughly 3% is in the top ten. The chain links TRBV9 to TRBJ2-1; tentatively, D is TRBD1 or TRBD2 (5 bases each). This TCR derives from a human donor with classical Hodgkin lymphoma. Specimen: peripheral blood mononuclear cells (PBMCs), collected at baseline. The CDR3 protein is CASSVVSGGLNEQFF. DNA for the CDR3: TGTGCCAGCAGCGTGGTATCTGGGGGTCTGAATGAGCAGTTCTTC.